This T cell receptor beta chain was sequenced in a study of a mutant IDH1 vaccine in newly diagnosed glioma. Looking at the study overall: Patients received vaccination from 4-6 weeks after radiotherapy alone, or with temozolomide cycles. It was radiotherapy, temozolomide, or both that patients received previously, with most receiving both. Study observations and caveats: Across multiple MHC alleles, roughly 93% of patients had vaccine-induced responses.

Here immunoSEQ multiplex PCR was the method, and the copy in TCRdb shows in-frame clones only, minus some. The profile shows 120,000 or so clones, around four fifths of them singletons. Concerning this clone itself: The antigen remains undetermined.

V lost 3 bases and J 15 bases, leaving 9 bases between the germline ends. The CDR3 totals 10 residues. The germline V gene encodes CDR1 DFQATT and CDR2 SNEGSKA (reference sequence). Described time point: week 11, during vaccination. Vaccination comprised doses that each held 300 ug of mutant IDH1 20-mer peptide, plus topical imiquimod. Astrocytomas found in donors were new, WHO grade 3 or 4, IDH1-mutant and ATRX-lost. The sequence was obtained from a man aged 40-49 years with glioma. The J gene is TRBJ1-6, the V gene TRBV20-1; no clear D. This material consisted of PBMCs, taken from a glioma patient whose treatment included an IDH1 peptide vaccine. Here the CDR3 DNA reads TGCAGTGCTAGGGATCGGGGCCTCCACTTT. Amino acids: CSARDRGLHF.